The clone carrying this TCR beta chain occurred many times. Its antigen is as yet unknown. UMIs and a universal primer site were added when TCR cDNA was made by 5'RACE template switching. TCRdb ran MiXCR on the 5' RACE reads and lists one entry per CDR3 protein. The sample consists of a few hundred thousand distinct CDR3 sequences, 4.1% of them appearing once. This sample is part of a study of T cells after yellow fever vaccination. Study-wide results and caveats: Abundant clonotypes (contaminants from the bulk population) could be present in FACS-sorted repertoires. Primary-vaccination clones mostly resurfaced post-booster (about 95% CD4, approximately 87% CD8).

Trimming removed 0 bases from V and 5 bases from J, with 9 bases in between. The germline V gene has CDR1 SGHRS and CDR2 YFSETQ. The CDR3 has 14 amino acids. The rearrangement joins TRBV5-1 to TRBJ1-5; D perhaps matches TRBD1 (6 bases). The receptor's source is a man aged 18 to 29 who received the YFV17D yellow fever vaccine. This sample comprised PBMCs, obtained 5 days after the yellow fever booster vaccination. The CDR3 coding sequence is TGCGCCAGCAGCTTGGCAGGGGCGGATCAGCCCCAGCATTTT. Encoded protein: CASSLAGADQPQHF.